What follows describes a single T cell receptor (beta chain). This entry is derived from a study of blood T cell repertoires in COVID-19. Study summary: Samples of COVID-19 (acute and convalescent) were obtained from the United States, Italy and Spain. The analysed material was cDNA or gDNA that came from T cells, B-cell-depleted T cells, or PBMCs.

Germline V gene sequence: CDR1 LGHNA, CDR2 YNFKEQ. J lost 7 bases, V lost 4 bases, and 1 base had no gene match. CDR3 length: 12 amino acids. Per the original data handling: Using reference gene primer amplification, nucleated cell counts were estimated. Sequencing used immunoSEQ multiplex PCR; TCRdb keeps in-frame clones, though not all of them. Clone size and the V and J calls come from that table; the DNA yielded D and trimming. The sample holds a few hundred thousand clones; around 84% are singletons and the top ten take 4.2%. The sequence came from a man aged 60 to 75 with acute or convalescent COVID-19. The sequencing input was peripheral blood. The V and J genes are TRBV4-2 and TRBJ2-1, with 7 positions matching TRBD2. In DNA, the CDR3 is TGTGCCAGCAGCCTTAGCGGGAATGAGCAGTTCTTC. Translated: CASSLSGNEQFF.